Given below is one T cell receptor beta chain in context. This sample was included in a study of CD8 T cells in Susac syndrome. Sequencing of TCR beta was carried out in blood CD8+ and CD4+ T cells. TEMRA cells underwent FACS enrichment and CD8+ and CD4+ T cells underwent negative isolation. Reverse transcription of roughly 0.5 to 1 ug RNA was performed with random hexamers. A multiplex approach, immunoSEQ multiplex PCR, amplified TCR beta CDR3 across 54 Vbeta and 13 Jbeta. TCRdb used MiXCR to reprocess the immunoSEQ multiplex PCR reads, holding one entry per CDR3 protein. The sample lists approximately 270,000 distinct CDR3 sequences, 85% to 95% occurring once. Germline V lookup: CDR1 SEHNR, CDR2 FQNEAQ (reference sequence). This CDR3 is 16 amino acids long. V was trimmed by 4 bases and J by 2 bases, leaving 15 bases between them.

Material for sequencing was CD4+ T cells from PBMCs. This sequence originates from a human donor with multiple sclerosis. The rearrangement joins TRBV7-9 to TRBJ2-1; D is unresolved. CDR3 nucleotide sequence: TGTGCCAGCAGCTCGCGGATCGGCAGCACCTACAATGAGCAGTTCTTC. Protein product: CASSSRIGSTYNEQFF.